The 15 T cell receptor beta chains listed next were all sequenced from one sample in a study of CD8+ T cells in alopecia areata. Extracted RNA was reverse transcribed into cDNA, the sequencing template. Data came from immunoSEQ multiplex PCR; TCRdb stores just in-frame clones and leaves some out. The sample carries fewer than 150,000 clones, around three fifths recorded once. The starting material was CD4+ T cells sorted from blood, obtained at week 0. Receptors were obtained from a human donor with alopecia areata.

The chain uses TRBV2 and TRBJ1-2; 8 nucleotides align to TRBD1. V dropped 6 bases and J dropped 3; count of bases not matched to a gene: 0. Germline V gene lookup returns CDR1 SNHLY and CDR2 FYNNEI. The length of the CDR3 is 12 residues. CDR3 sequence (DNA): TGTGCCAGCAGGGGACAGGACTATGGCTACACCTTC. It specifies CASRGQDYGYTF.

This clone was found a few times. This chain connects TRBV5-8 to TRBJ1-1; D possibly corresponds to TRBD1 (5 bases). Germline CDR1 and CDR2: SGHTS and YDEGEE. Trimming stripped 6 bases from V and 7 bases from J, with 13 bases between. The CDR3 loop spans 12 amino acids. The CDR3, as DNA: TGTGCCAGCAATGTACAGGTCGGTGAAGCTTTCTTT. The encoded protein is CASNVQVGEAFF.

Worth noting for this clone: The same CDR3 arises from other DNA sequences in this sample as well. The rearrangement uses TRBV5-1 and TRBJ2-5; D uncertain. Germline lookup yields CDR1 SGHRS and CDR2 YFSETQ. This CDR3 is 13 amino acids long. Trimming took 0 bases from V and 3 from J, leaving 6 bases between them. The CDR3 here is CASSLDREETQYF. The DNA of the CDR3 is TGCGCCAGCAGCTTGGACCGGGAAGAGACCCAGTACTTC.

The chain has TRBV7-9 and TRBJ2-7, with 11 positions matching TRBD2. The CDR3 spans 15 residues. J was trimmed by 6 bases and V by 3 bases; bases with no gene match: 7. Germline V gives CDR1 SEHNR, CDR2 FQNEAQ (reference sequence). In DNA, the CDR3 is TGTGCCAGCAGCTTGTCCATTAGCGGGAGGGCCGAGCAGTACTTC. Its protein is CASSLSISGRAEQYF.

The rearrangement uses TRBV18 and TRBJ1-5, with D possibly matching TRBD1 (6 bases). The CDR3 contains 15 residues. From germline, CDR1 is KGHSH and CDR2 LQKENI. V shed 1 base and J shed 7 bases, with 14 bases lying between them. The CDR3 DNA follows: TGTGCCAGCTCACCACAGCAGGGGCGGGGGCAGCCCCAGCATTTT. Translating it yields CASSPQQGRGQPQHF.

Turning to this clone: The same CDR3 can be traced to other DNA sequences in this sample. The gene calls are TRBV6-1 and TRBJ2-1; D is uncertain. Trimming removed 4 bases from V and 4 bases from J, with 11 bases in between. The length of the CDR3 is 14 residues. Germline V gives CDR1 MNHNS, CDR2 SASEGT. Written as DNA, the CDR3 is TGTGCCAGCAGTGCTCTGGCAGATTACAATGAGCAGTTCTTC. It yields the protein CASSALADYNEQFF.

V usage is TRBV5-1 and J usage is TRBJ1-1; D might be TRBD1 (6 bases). Trimming shortened V by 4 bases and J by 3 bases, and 13 bases separated the two germline ends. Germline V gene lookup returns CDR1 SGHRS and CDR2 YFSETQ. CDR3 length: 14 amino acids. The chain's CDR3 is CASSQQGQDTEAFF. CDR3 sequence (DNA): TGCGCCAGCAGCCAGCAGGGGCAGGACACTGAAGCTTTCTTT.

The chain carries TRBV27 and TRBJ2-3; 7 bases agree with TRBD2. The CDR3 is 15 amino acids. The ends lost 3 bases at V and 3 bases at J; junction bases unmatched: 6. CDR1 MNHEY and CDR2 SMNVEV come from the germline V gene (reference sequence). The CDR3 DNA is TGTGCCAGCAGTTTTGTGCGGGGGATAACAGATACGCAGTATTTT. Protein: CASSFVRGITDTQYF.

V gene TRBV7-2 combines with J gene TRBJ1-2, with 8 bases that match TRBD1. The germline CDR1 and CDR2 sequences are SGHTA and FQGNSA. With 5 bases clipped from V and 7 bases from J, the junction kept 12 bases outside the gene matches. CDR3 length: 15 amino acids. The CDR3 loop is CASSPRTGQTTGYTF. The CDR3 coding sequence is TGTGCCAGCAGCCCTCGGACAGGGCAAACTACTGGCTACACCTTC.

The chain combines TRBV19 with TRBJ2-7, with 7 bases aligning to TRBD2. Germline trimming cut 4 bases from V and 7 bases from J; bases unmatched to any gene: 13. Germline CDR1 reads LNHDA; CDR2 reads SQIVND (reference sequence). The CDR3 has 15 residues. The CDR3: CASSTTAGVKEEQYF. The CDR3 DNA is TGTGCCAGTAGTACCACGGCGGGGGTCAAGGAAGAGCAGTACTTC.

This chain joins TRBV5-4 and TRBJ1-2, with a weak D call TRBD1 (5 bases). CDR3 length: 15 residues. Deletions cut 4 bases from V and 7 bases from J, with 20 bases between. Per germline, CDR1 SGHNT and CDR2 YYREEE (reference sequence). The DNA of the CDR3 is TGTGCCAGCAGCCCGGAGTGGGACGGGACTGGTGGCTACACCTTC. It codes for CASSPEWDGTGGYTF.

This clone was seen only a few times. V usage is TRBV19 and J usage is TRBJ1-5, with a weak D call TRBD1 (6 bases). The CDR3 has 15 amino acids. Germline V CDR1 and CDR2: LNHDA, SQIVND (reference sequence). V lost 4 bases to trimming and J lost 4 bases, with 14 bases between them. The CDR3 region has the DNA TGTGCCAGTAGTAGGAGCGGGACACCTAATCAGCCCCAGCATTTT. Its translation: CASSRSGTPNQPQHF.

The CDR3 loop is CASRLRISNQPQHF. CDR3 DNA sequence: TGTGCCAGCAGGTTGAGGATTAGCAATCAGCCCCAGCATTTT. The chain is built from TRBV28 and TRBJ1-5; D ambiguous. Germline V gene sequence: CDR1 MDHEN, CDR2 SYDVKM. The V gene lost 6 bases and the J gene lost 0 bases, with 9 bases spanning the gap. The length of the CDR3 is 14 residues. The full variable domain, with the rest looked up from reference TRBV28 and TRBJ1-5, is DVKVTQSSRYLVKRTGEKVFLECVQDMDHENMFWYRQDPGLGLRLIYFSYDVKMKEKGDIPEGYSVSREKKERFSLILESASTNQTSMYLCASRLRISNQPQHFGDGTRLSIL.

The count of this clone is one. The chain recombines TRBV7-8 with TRBJ2-4, with TRBD2 matching 11 bases. Germline lookup yields CDR1 SGHVS and CDR2 FQNEAQ. The CDR3 sequence is 16 residues long. Trimming cost V 5 bases and J 1 base; bases outside gene matches: 4. CDR3 sequence reads: CASSQLAGDAKNIQYF. For the CDR3, the DNA is TGTGCCAGCAGCCAACTAGCGGGAGATGCCAAAAACATTCAGTACTTC.

V is TRBV7-3 and J is TRBJ2-7; D gene ambiguous. CDR1 is SGHTA, CDR2 FQGTGA, per germline. With 2 bases removed from V and 4 bases from J, the gap between germline ends came to 6 bases. This CDR3 spans 12 amino acids. The CDR3 nucleotides read TGTGCCAGCAGCTTAGACACGTACGAGCAGTACTTC. Translated: CASSLDTYEQYF.